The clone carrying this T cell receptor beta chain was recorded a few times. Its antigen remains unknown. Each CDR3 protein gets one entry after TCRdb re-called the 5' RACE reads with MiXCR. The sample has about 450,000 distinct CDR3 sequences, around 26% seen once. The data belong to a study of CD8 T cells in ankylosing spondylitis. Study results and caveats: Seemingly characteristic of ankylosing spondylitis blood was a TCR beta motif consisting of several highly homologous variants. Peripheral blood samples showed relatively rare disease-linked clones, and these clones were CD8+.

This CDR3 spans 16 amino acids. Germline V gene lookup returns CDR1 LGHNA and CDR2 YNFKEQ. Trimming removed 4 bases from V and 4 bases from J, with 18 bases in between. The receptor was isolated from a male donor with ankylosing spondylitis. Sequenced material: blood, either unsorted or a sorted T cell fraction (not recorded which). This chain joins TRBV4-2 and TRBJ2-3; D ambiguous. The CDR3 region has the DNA TGTGCCAGCAGCCCTCTATTCAGGATCAGAGCAGATACGCAGTATTTT. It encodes CASSPLFRIRADTQYF.